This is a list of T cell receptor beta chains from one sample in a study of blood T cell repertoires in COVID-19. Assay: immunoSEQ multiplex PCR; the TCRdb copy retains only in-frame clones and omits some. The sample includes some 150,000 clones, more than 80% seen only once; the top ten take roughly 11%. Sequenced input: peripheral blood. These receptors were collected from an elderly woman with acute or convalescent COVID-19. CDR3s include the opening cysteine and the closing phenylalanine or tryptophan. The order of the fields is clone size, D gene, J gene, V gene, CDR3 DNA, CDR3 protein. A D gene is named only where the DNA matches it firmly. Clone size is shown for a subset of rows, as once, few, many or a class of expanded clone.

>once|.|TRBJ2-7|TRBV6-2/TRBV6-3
TGTGCCAGCAGTTACCCGGGCAGGGTGGACGAGCAGTACTTC
CASSYPGRVDEQYF
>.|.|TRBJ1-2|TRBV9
TGTGCCAGCAGCGTAGCGCCGGGGGCTAACTATGGCTACACCTTC
CASSVAPGANYGYTF
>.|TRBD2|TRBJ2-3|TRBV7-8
TGTGCCAGCAGCCGTTTAGCGGGGGGCGACACAGATACGCAGTATTTT
CASSRLAGGDTDTQYF
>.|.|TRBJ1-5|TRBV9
TGTGCCAGCAGCGTAGCAGGGGAAGATCAGCCCCAGCATTTT
CASSVAGEDQPQHF
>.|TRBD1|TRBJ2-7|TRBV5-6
TGTGCCAGCAGCTTGCGGGACAGGGGACCCTACGAGCAGTACTTC
CASSLRDRGPYEQYF
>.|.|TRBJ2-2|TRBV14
TGTGCCAGCAGCCACTCTGAGCTGTTTTTT
CASSHSELFF
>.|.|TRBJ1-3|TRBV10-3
TGTGCCATCAGTGAGTCTGGAGACTCTGGAAACACCATATATTTT
CAISESGDSGNTIYF
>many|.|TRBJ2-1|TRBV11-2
TGTGCCAGCAGCTCCGAGGGGGCCTACAATGAGCAGTTCTTC
CASSSEGAYNEQFF
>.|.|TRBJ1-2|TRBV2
TGTGCCAGCAGTGAACTGGGGAGTTCAGGCTACACCTTC
CASSELGSSGYTF
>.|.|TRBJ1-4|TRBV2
TGTGCCAGCCATCTGAGGACAGAGGGTGAAAAACTGTTTTTT
CASHLRTEGEKLFF
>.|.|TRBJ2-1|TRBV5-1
TGCGCCAGCAGCGGCCATCACTCCTACAATGAGCAGTTCTTC
CASSGHHSYNEQFF
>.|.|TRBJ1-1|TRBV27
TGTGCCAGCAGTTCGGGACTCAGGAACACTGAAGCTTTCTTT
CASSSGLRNTEAFF
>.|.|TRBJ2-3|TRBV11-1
TGTGCCAGCAGCTTAGTATCCTTCACAGATACGCAGTATTTT
CASSLVSFTDTQYF
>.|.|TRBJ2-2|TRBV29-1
TGCAGCGCTTTCAGACTGAACACCGGGGAGCTGTTTTTT
CSAFRLNTGELFF
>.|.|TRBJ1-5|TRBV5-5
TGTGCCAGCAGCTTGGTTGGGGGCGCAGACCATAGCAATCAGCCCCAGCATTTT
CASSLVGGADHSNQPQHF
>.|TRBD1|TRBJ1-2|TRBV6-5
TGTGCCAGCAGCCGGCAGGGACAGGGAAACTATGGCTACACCTTC
CASSRQGQGNYGYTF
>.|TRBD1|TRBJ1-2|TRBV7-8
TGTGCCAGCAGCTTAGCGGGACAGCTAGCTAACTATGGCTACACCTTC
CASSLAGQLANYGYTF
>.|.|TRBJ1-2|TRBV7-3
TGTGCCAGCAGTCCGGACAAGAACTATGGCTACACCTTC
CASSPDKNYGYTF
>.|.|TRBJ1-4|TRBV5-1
TGCGCCAGCAGCCCTGGGGACACCATTAATGAAAAACTGTTTTTT
CASSPGDTINEKLFF
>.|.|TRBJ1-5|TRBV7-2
TGTGCCAGCAGCTTAGGACAGCTCAATCAGCCCCAGCATTTT
CASSLGQLNQPQHF
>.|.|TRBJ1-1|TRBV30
TGTGCCTCCGGGAGCGCCGAAGGGACTGAAGCTTTCTTT
CASGSAEGTEAFF
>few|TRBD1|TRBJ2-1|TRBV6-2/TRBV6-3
TGTGCCAGCAGTTACCGAGACAGGGGGGTCAATGAGCAGTTCTTC
CASSYRDRGVNEQFF
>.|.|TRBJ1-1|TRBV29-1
TGCAGCGTGAACAGGGTCCCTGAAGCTTTCTTT
CSVNRVPEAFF
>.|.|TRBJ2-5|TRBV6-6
TGTGCCAGCGGCGATAGGGGGGGCGGTTTGGAGACCCAGTACTTC
CASGDRGGGLETQYF
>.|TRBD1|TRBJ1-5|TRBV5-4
TGTGCCAGCAGCTTGGGTGGGACAGGGTCAAATCAGCCCCAGCATTTT
CASSLGGTGSNQPQHF
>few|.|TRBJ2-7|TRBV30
TGTGCCTGGAGTGCCCAGGGGAACGAGCAGTACTTC
CAWSAQGNEQYF
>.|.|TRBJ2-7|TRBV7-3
TGTGCCAGCAGCGCAGGGACTCCACCCTACGAGCAGTACTTC
CASSAGTPPYEQYF
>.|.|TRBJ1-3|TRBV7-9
TGTGCCAGCAGCAAGGGACTGCTGAACTCTGGAAACACCATATATTTT
CASSKGLLNSGNTIYF
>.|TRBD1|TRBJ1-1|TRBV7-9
TGTGCCAGCAGCTCTAGACAGGGGGTAGCTTTCTTT
CASSSRQGVAFF